Listed here are 25 T cell receptor beta chains from one sample, sequenced in a study of Ad26.COV2.S vaccination and SARS-CoV-2 variants. The method was immunoSEQ multiplex PCR; TCRdb's version includes in-frame clones alone and lacks a portion of them. The table records 450,000 to 550,000 clones, roughly 87% of them present only once. The treatment: around 19 received Ad26.COV2.S at low or high dose, single or two shots; roughly five received placebo; per-sample allocation not given. Collection of the samples took place on day 63 after the first injection of vaccine or placebo. The sequences come from peripheral blood, collected in a trial of Ad26.COV2.S vaccine versus placebo. Receptors originate from a person aged 18-65 years who received the Ad26.COV2.S COVID-19 vaccine or a placebo.

This rearrangement joins TRBV5-4 to TRBJ1-3; D is perhaps TRBD1 (6 bases). Per germline, CDR1 SGHNT and CDR2 YYREEE (reference sequence). This CDR3 contains 14 residues. V was trimmed by 4 bases and J by 0 bases, leaving 8 bases between them. The CDR3 sequence is CASSRQDSGNTIYF. The DNA for the CDR3 is TGTGCCAGCAGCCGACAGGACTCTGGAAACACCATATATTTT.

This chain uses TRBV24-1 with TRBJ2-3, with D perhaps TRBD2 (7 bases). The CDR3 runs to 16 residues. Germline assignment: CDR1 KGHDR and CDR2 SFDVKD. V was trimmed by 3 bases and J by 5 bases, leaving 17 bases between them. This CDR3 is CATSDPGRGAGDTQYF. The DNA of the CDR3 is TGTGCCACCAGTGATCCGGGGAGGGGGGCCGGAGATACGCAGTATTTT.

This clone was observed a handful of times. V gene TRBV9 combines with J gene TRBJ2-7, with TRBD2 identical over 7 bases. Losses at the gene ends were 4 bases for V and 2 bases for J; bases not matched to a gene: 6. CDR3 length: 14 residues. Germline V gene data show CDR1 as SGDLS and CDR2 as YYNGEE. Written as DNA, the CDR3 is TGTGCCAGCAGCCCGAGGGAGGGGACCTACGAGCAGTACGTC. This encodes CASSPREGTYEQYV.

This sequence joins TRBV15 and TRBJ2-7; D possibly corresponds to TRBD1 (6 bases). Trimming pared 1 base from V and 4 bases from J, leaving 14 bases between. This CDR3 spans 15 amino acids. Looked up from germline, CDR1 is LNHNV and CDR2 is YYDKDF (reference sequence). In DNA form, the CDR3 reads TGTGCCACCAGCAGAGCCCCAGAGGGGGAATACGAGCAGTACTTC. Residues: CATSRAPEGEYEQYF.

The chain employs TRBV24-1 and TRBJ2-2; a weak D match, TRBD2 (6 bases). With 7 bases removed from V and 3 bases from J, the gap between germline ends came to 11 bases. The germline gives CDR1 KGHDR, CDR2 SFDVKD. The CDR3 runs to 14 residues. CDR3 protein: CATRGLSDTGELFF. The CDR3 region has the DNA TGTGCCACCAGGGGACTCTCGGACACCGGGGAGCTGTTTTTT.

This chain joins TRBV6-5 and TRBJ1-6, with TRBD1 matching over 8 bases. The CDR3 is 15 amino acids. CDR1 and CDR2 from the germline V gene are MNHEY and SVGAGI. J lost 7 bases, V lost 6 bases, and 8 bases had no gene match. The CDR3 DNA sequence: TGTGCCAGCAGGGACAGGGCACTAACCAATTCACCCCTCCACTTT. Its translation is CASRDRALTNSPLHF.

This clone was counted a few times. This chain uses TRBV5-4 with TRBJ1-6; a weak D match, TRBD1 (5 bases). This CDR3 is 15 amino acids long. V lost 2 bases, J lost 8 bases, and 14 bases lay in between. Germline CDR1 reads SGHNT; CDR2 reads YYREEE (reference sequence). CDR3 nucleotide sequence: TGTGCCAGCAGCTTACCTGGGGACGGACATTCACCCCTCCACTTT. Residues: CASSLPGDGHSPLHF. Full variable domain (missing parts from reference TRBV5-4 and TRBJ1-6): ETGVTQSPTHLIKTRGQQVTLRCSSQSGHNTVSWYQQALGQGPQFIFQYYREEENGRGNFPPRFSGLQFPNYSSELNVNALELDDSALYLCASSLPGDGHSPLHFGNGTRLTVT.

This chain links TRBV7-6 with TRBJ2-3, with 10 bases aligning to TRBD1. V lost 3 bases to trimming and J lost 2 bases; unmatched junction nucleotides: 8. Germline values: CDR1 SGHVS, CDR2 FNYEAQ. CDR3 size: 17 residues. CDR3 loop: CASSFLWDRGITDTQYF. DNA of the CDR3: TGTGCCAGCAGCTTTCTCTGGGACAGGGGAATCACAGATACGCAGTATTTT.

This chain connects TRBV7-2 to TRBJ2-7; D is possibly TRBD2 (6 bases). The CDR3 runs to 15 residues. Looked up from germline, CDR1 is SGHTA and CDR2 is FQGNSA. V shed 5 bases and J shed 0 bases, with 14 bases lying between them. The CDR3 nucleotides are TGTGCCAGCAGCGCCTCGGGACTTGCCTCCTACGAGCAGTACTTC. Encoded protein: CASSASGLASYEQYF.

The chain uses TRBV7-2 and TRBJ2-3, with D perhaps matching TRBD2 (6 bases). Germline loops: CDR1 SGHTA, CDR2 FQGNSA. CDR3 length: 16 residues. Trimming took 5 bases from V and 5 from J, leaving 20 bases between them. CDR3 nucleotides: TGTGCCAGCAGCCTGAGCGGGCTAACGGCTTTAGATACGCAGTATTTT. Translation: CASSLSGLTALDTQYF.

CDR3 sequence reads: CASSQHFGTGGSYEQYV. For the CDR3, the DNA is TGTGCCAGCAGCCAGCATTTCGGGACAGGGGGTTCCTACGAGCAGTACGTC. The rearrangement joins TRBV3-1 (or the pseudogene TRBV3-2) to TRBJ2-7; 11 positions agree with TRBD1. There are 17 residues in the CDR3. CDR1 is LGHDT, CDR2 YNNKEL, per germline (reference sequence). V lost 3 bases and J lost 1; bases outside the gene matches: 8.

The chain uses TRBV6-6 and TRBJ2-5; D might be TRBD1 or TRBD2, each matching 5 bases. Germline V gives CDR1 MNHNY, CDR2 SVGAGI (reference sequence). Trimming took 0 bases from V and 3 from J, leaving 14 bases between them. The CDR3 has 16 residues. The CDR3 reads CASSYSGAGPEETQYF. CDR3 nucleotides: TGTGCCAGCAGTTACTCTGGGGCGGGCCCCGAAGAGACCCAGTACTTC.

The rearrangement uses TRBV10-1 and TRBJ1-1; no definite D call. This CDR3 is built from 8 residues. Germline lookup yields CDR1 WNHNN and CDR2 SYGVQD (reference sequence). Trimming cost V 6 bases and J 9 bases, with 2 bases left between them. The CDR3 nucleotides read TGCGCCAGCAGACAAGCTTTCTTT. Translation: CASRQAFF.

This chain links TRBV28 with TRBJ2-1; weak D call: TRBD1 (6 bases). This CDR3 is 19 amino acids long. Germline V gene sequence: CDR1 MDHEN, CDR2 SYDVKM. The V and J ends lost 2 bases and 5 bases respectively, with 25 bases between them. The CDR3 is CASSLVGPTQGFYDNEQFF. CDR3 coding DNA: TGTGCCAGCAGTTTAGTCGGGCCCACACAGGGTTTTTATGACAATGAGCAGTTCTTC.

The V gene is TRBV7-9, the J gene TRBJ2-5; no reliable D call. This CDR3 region has 14 residues. Per germline, CDR1 SEHNR and CDR2 FQNEAQ (reference sequence). V lost 1 base to trimming and J lost 5 bases, with 11 bases between them. CDR3 in amino acids: CASSLGEIQETQYF. CDR3 sequence (DNA): TGTGCCAGCAGCTTAGGCGAAATCCAGGAGACCCAGTACTTC.

J is TRBJ1-4 and V is TRBV24-1, with D uncertain. Looked up from germline, CDR1 is KGHDR and CDR2 is SFDVKD. CDR3 length: 16 amino acids. V lost 3 bases, J lost 8 bases, and 18 bases lay in between. This CDR3 reads CATSDGDAGSTEKLFF. The CDR3 bases are TGTGCCACCAGTGATGGCGACGCAGGTTCGACAGAAAAACTGTTTTTT.

The chain uses TRBV6-6 and TRBJ1-1; D is perhaps TRBD1 (5 bases). The CDR3 spans 14 residues. The V gene's germline CDR1 is MNHNY and CDR2 SVGAGI (reference sequence). The V end was cut by 5 bases, the J end by 0 bases, with 10 bases between. CDR3 region: CASSRTGVNTEAFF. The CDR3 DNA sequence: TGTGCCAGCAGTCGAACGGGGGTGAACACTGAAGCTTTCTTT.

V usage is TRBV7-9 and J usage is TRBJ2-1; 8 nucleotides line up with TRBD2. The CDR3 runs 14 residues. Trimming removed 3 bases from V and 6 bases from J; junction bases left unmatched: 4. CDR1 SEHNR and CDR2 FQNEAQ come from the germline V gene (reference sequence). This chain's CDR3 is CASSLTSESNEQFF. The CDR3 DNA reads as TGTGCCAGCAGCTTGACTAGCGAGAGCAATGAGCAGTTCTTC.

This chain uses TRBV5-1 with TRBJ2-2; 14 nucleotides align to TRBD2. Trimming removed 4 bases from V and 9 bases from J; junction bases left unmatched: 5. This CDR3 spans 15 amino acids. The germline V gene encodes CDR1 SGHRS and CDR2 YFSETQ. The CDR3 reads CASSPGTSGSWELFF. DNA of the CDR3: TGCGCCAGCAGCCCAGGGACTAGCGGGAGCTGGGAGCTGTTTTTT.

The chain employs TRBV5-4 and TRBJ1-3, with D maybe TRBD1 (5 bases). This CDR3 spans 15 amino acids. V lost 4 bases, J lost 4 bases, and 15 bases lay in between. Germline CDR1 reads SGHNT; CDR2 reads YYREEE (reference sequence). Here the CDR3 DNA reads TGTGCCAGCAGCACGGGGCGGTCAGGGGGAAACACCATATATTTT. Translation: CASSTGRSGGNTIYF.

V and J are TRBV5-4 and TRBJ2-2, with D unresolved. Germline CDR1 and CDR2: SGHNT and YYREEE (reference sequence). The V gene lost 1 base and the J gene lost 0 bases, with 7 bases spanning the gap. The CDR3 sequence is 15 residues long. CDR3 DNA: TGTGCCAGCAGCTTGTTGTATACGAACACCGGGGAGCTGTTTTTT. This translates into CASSLLYTNTGELFF.

This clone was seen a single time. The chain has TRBV9 and TRBJ2-5; D not certain. The germline CDR1 and CDR2 sequences are SGDLS and YYNGEE. This CDR3 has 13 amino acids. Trimming shortened V by 0 bases and J by 2 bases, and 5 bases separated the two germline ends. CDR3 DNA: TGTGCCAGCAGCGTAGAAGATCAAGAGACCCAGTACTTC. Its protein is CASSVEDQETQYF.

This chain joins TRBV5-1 and TRBJ1-2, with unresolved D. V lost 4 bases and J 0 bases, leaving 16 bases between the germline ends. The CDR3 runs to 16 residues. Germline assignment: CDR1 SGHRS and CDR2 YFSETQ. CDR3 in DNA: TGCGCCAGCAGCCCCGGCCGTGTTCGGGCTAACTATGGCTACACCTTC. It translates to CASSPGRVRANYGYTF.

This chain links TRBV7-3 with TRBJ2-3; TRBD2 matches 9 bases. Trimming removed 5 bases from V and 1 base from J; junction bases left unmatched: 7. This CDR3 comprises 16 residues. From germline, CDR1 is SGHTA and CDR2 FQGTGA. As DNA, the CDR3 is TGTGCCAGCAGCACCCGGACTAGCGAGGGCACAGATACGCAGTATTTT. Its translation: CASSTRTSEGTDTQYF.

The gene calls are TRBV5-1 and TRBJ2-5, with no clear D. In germline, CDR1 is SGHRS, CDR2 YFSETQ. The CDR3 has 15 residues. Between the trimmed V and J ends, which lost 3 bases and 1 base, there was a span of 13 bases. CDR3 in amino acids: CASSSPGSAQETQYF. As DNA, the CDR3 is TGCGCCAGCAGCTCCCCCGGGTCAGCCCAAGAGACCCAGTACTTC.